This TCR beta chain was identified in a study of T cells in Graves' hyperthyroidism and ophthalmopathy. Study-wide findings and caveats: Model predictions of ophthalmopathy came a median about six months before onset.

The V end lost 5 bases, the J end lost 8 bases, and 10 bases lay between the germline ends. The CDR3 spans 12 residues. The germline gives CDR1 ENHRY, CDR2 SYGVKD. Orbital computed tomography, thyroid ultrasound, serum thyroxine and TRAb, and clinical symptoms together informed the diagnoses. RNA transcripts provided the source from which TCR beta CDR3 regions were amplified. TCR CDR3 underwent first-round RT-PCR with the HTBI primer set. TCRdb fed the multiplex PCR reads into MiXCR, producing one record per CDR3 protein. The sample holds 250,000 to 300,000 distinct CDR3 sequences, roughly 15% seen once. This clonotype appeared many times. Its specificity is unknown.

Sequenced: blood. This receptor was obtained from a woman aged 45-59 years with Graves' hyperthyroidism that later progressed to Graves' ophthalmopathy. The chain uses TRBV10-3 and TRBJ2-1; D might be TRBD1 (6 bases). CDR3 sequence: CAISLQGYEQFF. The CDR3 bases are TGTGCCATCAGTCTACAGGGCTATGAGCAGTTCTTC.